The 8 T cell receptor beta chains given below trace back to one sample, sequenced in a study of vaccination and CD4 T cells after COVID-19. Sequencing of the DNA from cultured CD4+ T cells was carried out with the Oncomine TCR Beta short-read assay. One entry per CDR3 protein, called by TCRdb with MiXCR from the PCR reads. The table includes fewer than 8,000 distinct CDR3 sequences, around half detected once. Treatment in this sample: roughly nine-day PBMC culture with coronavirus spike peptide pools or control peptides (ViraFEST assay). Samples of CD4+ T cells were obtained from the unexposed donor before the COVID-19 pandemic (2011-2018). These TCRs are of unknown antigen specificity. Material for sequencing was CD4+ T cells from blood, cultured in vitro. Source of these receptors: a human donor in good health.

This clonotype was seen a few times. The chain joins TRBV12-2 to TRBJ1-5; TRBD1, the table's D call, lacks a check against the DNA. TRBV12-2 is an annotated pseudogene. The CDR3 sequence is 15 residues long. Here the CDR3 DNA reads TGTGCAAGTCGCTTCCCGGGACAGGGAGGGCAGCCCCAGCATTTT. The encoded protein is CASRFPGQGGQPQHF.

The chain is built from TRBV27 and TRBJ2-5, with TRBD2 as a possible D gene (5 bases). Germline-derived CDR1 and CDR2 are MNHEY and SMNVEV (reference sequence). V lost 6 bases and J 4 bases, leaving 18 bases between the germline ends. The CDR3 is 15 residues long. Here the CDR3 DNA reads TGTGCCAGCAGCTTGAGGCCCGTTGGGAGAGAGACCCAGTACTTC. This gives the protein CASSLRPVGRETQYF.

The genes are TRBV5-4 and TRBJ2-3; TRBD2 matches at 9 bases. V was clipped by 6 bases and J by 6 bases; unmatched bases: 8. The V gene's germline CDR1 is SGHNT and CDR2 YYREEE (reference sequence). The CDR3 is 14 amino acids. The CDR3 sequence: CASTVSGGADTQYF. For the CDR3, the DNA is TGTGCCAGCACAGTTAGCGGGGGTGCGGATACGCAGTATTTT. Together with reference TRBV5-4 and TRBJ2-3, the CDR3 gives the full variable domain: ETGVTQSPTHLIKTRGQQVTLRCSSQSGHNTVSWYQQALGQGPQFIFQYYREEENGRGNFPPRFSGLQFPNYSSELNVNALELDDSALYLCASTVSGGADTQYFGPGTRLTVL.

The J gene is TRBJ1-2, the V gene TRBV5-4; unclear D gene. CDR3 length equals 14 residues. V lost 9 bases and J 3 bases, leaving 18 bases between the germline ends. The germline V gene has CDR1 SGHNT and CDR2 YYREEE (reference sequence). The CDR3 reads CATRGVIADYGYTF. DNA of the CDR3: TGTGCCACCCGGGGAGTAATAGCGGACTATGGCTACACCTTC. Variable domain in full (rest from reference TRBV5-4 and TRBJ1-2): ETGVTQSPTHLIKTRGQQVTLRCSSQSGHNTVSWYQQALGQGPQFIFQYYREEENGRGNFPPRFSGLQFPNYSSELNVNALELDDSALYLCATRGVIADYGYTFGSGTRLTVV.

The chain recombines TRBV2 with TRBJ1-1, with 8 nucleotides matching TRBD1. Germline values: CDR1 SNHLY, CDR2 FYNNEI. The V and J ends lost 7 bases and 6 bases, in that order; junction bases with no gene match: 7. The CDR3 loop spans 13 amino acids. The CDR3: CASTDRGHAEAFF. CDR3 coding DNA: TGTGCCAGCACCGACAGGGGCCATGCTGAAGCTTTCTTT.

The genes are TRBV6-1 and TRBJ2-5, with 8 bases lining up with TRBD1. CDR1 and CDR2 (germline): MNHNS, SASEGT. The CDR3 runs to 20 residues. V lost 7 bases to trimming and J lost 4 bases; unmatched junction nucleotides: 26. The CDR3 loop reads CASTSLRSRSGTGGRETQYF. CDR3 in DNA: TGTGCCAGCACCAGTTTACGCTCGAGGTCCGGGACAGGAGGTCGAGAGACCCAGTACTTC.

This rearrangement joins TRBV30 to TRBJ1-2, with 11 bases lining up with TRBD1. CDR1 and CDR2 from the germline V gene are GTSNPN and SVGIG (reference sequence). V trimming: 4 bases; J trimming: 7 bases; junction bases outside the gene matches: 5. CDR3 length: 13 residues. In DNA, the CDR3 is TGTGCCTGGATTGGACAGGGGGCGCGTGGCTACACCTTC. Protein sequence: CAWIGQGARGYTF.

The V and J genes are TRBV12-3 or TRBV12-4 and TRBJ2-5; 11 nucleotides align to TRBD2. V lost 4 bases, J lost 5 bases, and 6 bases stayed unmatched. This CDR3 is built from 15 residues. CDR3 loop: CASSSSSGRTETQYF. CDR3 nucleotide sequence: TGTGCCAGCAGTTCATCTAGCGGGAGGACTGAGACCCAGTACTTC.